This passage covers 8 T cell receptor beta chains from one sample sequenced in a study of blood T cell repertoires in COVID-19. The protocol was immunoSEQ multiplex PCR, while the TCRdb copy is restricted to in-frame clones and leaves out a portion. The profile shows 190,000 or so clones, roughly nine tenths of them singletons. Sequenced material: PBMCs or T cells enriched from blood (not recorded which). Receptors originate from a young woman who had recovered from COVID-19.

The rearrangement uses TRBV27 and TRBJ2-7; 8 bases line up with TRBD1. The CDR3 contains 13 residues. The germline V gene encodes CDR1 MNHEY and CDR2 SMNVEV (reference sequence). V gave up 8 bases and J gave up 6 bases; unmatched junction bases: 9. The CDR3, as DNA: TGTGCCAGCGGTCGGACAGGGAGAGGCGAGCAGTACTTC. Amino acids: CASGRTGRGEQYF.

This clone was recorded once. The CDR3 DNA is TGTGCCAGCAGCCCTACGGGACAGGGTGCCTACGAGCAGTACTTC. As protein: CASSPTGQGAYEQYF. This chain links TRBV28 with TRBJ2-7, with 9 bases aligning to TRBD1. This CDR3 comprises 15 residues. CDR1 and CDR2 (germline): MDHEN, SYDVKM. V was pared by 6 bases and J by 2 bases, with 8 bases of the junction left unmatched.

This clone turned up a few times. This sequence joins TRBV9 and TRBJ1-2; TRBD1 agrees at 9 bases. Germline CDR1 reads SGDLS; CDR2 reads YYNGEE. CDR3 length: 13 residues. The ends lost 2 bases at V and 10 bases at J; junction bases unmatched: 6. The CDR3 DNA reads TGTGCCAGCAGCGTCCGGACAGGGGAGGACTACACCTTC. Residues: CASSVRTGEDYTF.

J is TRBJ1-1 and V is TRBV2; the match to TRBD1 covers 10 bases. V gave up 3 bases and J gave up 4 bases; unmatched junction bases: 2. Germline values: CDR1 SNHLY, CDR2 FYNNEI. The CDR3 has 14 residues. CDR3 sequence: CASSDDRGPTEAFF. In DNA, the CDR3 is TGTGCCAGCAGTGACGACAGGGGGCCCACTGAAGCTTTCTTT.

The chain employs TRBV28 and TRBJ2-3; 9 bases are a match to TRBD1. Germline V gene lookup returns CDR1 MDHEN and CDR2 SYDVKM. J gave up 4 bases and V 4 bases, and 3 bases lay outside the gene matches. This CDR3 has 14 amino acids. The CDR3 bases are TGTGCCAGCAGTTGGGGGACAGGGTCAGATACGCAGTATTTT. Its translation is CASSWGTGSDTQYF. Together with reference TRBV28 and TRBJ2-3, the CDR3 gives the full variable domain: DVKVTQSSRYLVKRTGEKVFLECVQDMDHENMFWYRQDPGLGLRLIYFSYDVKMKEKGDIPEGYSVSREKKERFSLILESASTNQTSMYLCASSWGTGSDTQYFGPGTRLTVL.

The CDR3 region has the DNA TGTGCCAGCAGTGAAGCGTACAGGGACTATGGCTACACCTTC. It yields the protein CASSEAYRDYGYTF. V usage is TRBV2 and J usage is TRBJ1-2, with D maybe TRBD1 (6 bases). CDR3 length: 14 amino acids. Trimming shortened V by 0 bases and J by 3 bases, and 8 bases separated the two germline ends. Germline V lookup: CDR1 SNHLY, CDR2 FYNNEI.

The chain links TRBV7-9 to TRBJ1-4, with D tentatively TRBD1 (5 bases). From germline, CDR1 is SEHNR and CDR2 FQNEAQ (reference sequence). This CDR3 is 17 amino acids long. The V end lost 1 base, the J end lost 6 bases, and 18 bases lay between the germline ends. The CDR3 is CASSLDPDSPGDEKLFF. The CDR3 DNA reads TGTGCCAGCAGCTTAGACCCTGACAGCCCGGGGGATGAAAAACTGTTTTTT.

As to this clone: Other DNA sequences in the sample encode the same CDR3. This chain joins TRBV19 and TRBJ1-6; 7 bases fit TRBD1. The CDR3 sequence is 13 residues long. V trimming: 5 bases; J trimming: 8 bases; junction bases outside the gene matches: 3. Per germline, CDR1 LNHDA and CDR2 SQIVND (reference sequence). DNA for the CDR3: TGTGCCAGTAGTCCCGACAGGGATTCACCCCTCCACTTT. It is translated as CASSPDRDSPLHF.